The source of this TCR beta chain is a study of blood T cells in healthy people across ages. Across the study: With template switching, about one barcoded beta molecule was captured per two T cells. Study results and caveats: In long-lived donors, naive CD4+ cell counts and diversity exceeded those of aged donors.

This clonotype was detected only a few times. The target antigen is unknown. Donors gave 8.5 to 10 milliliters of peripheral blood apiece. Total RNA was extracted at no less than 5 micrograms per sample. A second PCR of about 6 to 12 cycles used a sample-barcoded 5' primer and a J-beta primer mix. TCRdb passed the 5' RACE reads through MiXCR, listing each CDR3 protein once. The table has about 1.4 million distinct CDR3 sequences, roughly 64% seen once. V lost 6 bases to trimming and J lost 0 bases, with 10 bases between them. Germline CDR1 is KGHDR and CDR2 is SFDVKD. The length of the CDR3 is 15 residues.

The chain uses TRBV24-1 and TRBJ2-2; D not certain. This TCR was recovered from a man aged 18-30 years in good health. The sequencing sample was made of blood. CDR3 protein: CATSSAVTNTGELFF. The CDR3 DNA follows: TGTGCCACCAGTTCCGCGGTAACGAACACCGGGGAGCTGTTTTTT.